The next 19 T cell receptor beta chains were all read from a single sample in a study of blood T cell repertoires in COVID-19. Sequenced by immunoSEQ multiplex PCR; TCRdb stores in-frame clones only, minus some. Among roughly 230,000 clones listed, 88% were seen once. Sequences were obtained from peripheral blood. The receptors come from a human donor in a cohort sampled during active COVID-19.

The gene calls are TRBV3-1 (or the pseudogene TRBV3-2) and TRBJ2-1; 7 bases map to TRBD2. CDR3 length equals 21 residues. Trimming at V came to 4 bases and at J to 4 bases, leaving 25 bases not matched to a gene. The germline gives CDR1 LGHDT, CDR2 YNNKEL (reference sequence). In DNA, the CDR3 is TGTGCCAGCAGCCCTCGGGGTAACGGGAGGCCAATCAGGAAACCATACAATGAGCAGTTCTTC. Translating it yields CASSPRGNGRPIRKPYNEQFF.

The V gene is TRBV29-1, the J gene TRBJ2-7, with 7 nucleotides matching TRBD1. V was pared by 6 bases and J by 3 bases, with 5 bases of the junction left unmatched. CDR1 SQVTM and CDR2 ANQGSEA come from the germline V gene. The CDR3 loop spans 12 amino acids. CDR3 sequence (DNA): TGCAGCGTCGGGTGGGACAGCTACGAGCAGTACTTC. Its translation is CSVGWDSYEQYF.

The chain combines TRBV6-6 with TRBJ2-1; 11 nucleotides align to TRBD2. Germline V gene sequence: CDR1 MNHNY, CDR2 SVGAGI (reference sequence). The ends lost 4 bases at V and 4 bases at J; junction bases unmatched: 6. This CDR3 is built from 16 residues. The chain's CDR3 is CASSSLTSGGYNEQFF. CDR3 sequence (DNA): TGTGCCAGCAGTTCTCTAACTAGCGGGGGTTACAATGAGCAGTTCTTC.

The J gene is TRBJ2-1, the V gene TRBV6-6; D unclear. The CDR3 totals 14 residues. Germline CDR1 reads MNHNY; CDR2 reads SVGAGI (reference sequence). V was trimmed by 0 bases and J by 6 bases, leaving 9 bases between them. CDR3 bases: TGTGCCAGCAGTTACTCGTCAGAAACCAATGAGCAGTTCTTC. Its translation is CASSYSSETNEQFF.

This sequence joins TRBV4-3 and TRBJ1-1; D ambiguous. This CDR3 has 16 amino acids. Between the trimmed V and J ends, which lost 4 bases and 0 bases, there was a span of 15 bases. CDR1 and CDR2 (germline): LGHNA, YSLEER. This CDR3 reads CASSPLVGAMNTEAFF. CDR3 nucleotides: TGCGCCAGCAGCCCCCTCGTAGGAGCCATGAACACTGAAGCTTTCTTT.

In this sample, this clone turned up a few times. In DNA form, the CDR3 reads TGTGCCAGCAGTTTTACGGCGGGGCTGAACACCGGGGAGCTGTTTTTT. This translates into CASSFTAGLNTGELFF. V and J are TRBV28 and TRBJ2-2; the D gene is possibly TRBD2 (6 bases). With 3 bases removed from V and 1 base from J, the gap between germline ends came to 12 bases. The germline V gene has CDR1 MDHEN and CDR2 SYDVKM. CDR3 length: 16 residues.

The rearrangement uses TRBV18 and TRBJ2-5; D possibly corresponds to TRBD1 (5 bases). The CDR3 has 14 residues. V was pared by 1 base and J by 5 bases, with 11 bases between. The V gene's germline CDR1 is KGHSH and CDR2 LQKENI. The CDR3 DNA reads TGTGCCAGCTCACCACGAACAGGAGTCGAGACCCAGTACTTC. Protein product: CASSPRTGVETQYF.

The V call is TRBV4-1, the J call TRBJ1-5; 8 bases align to TRBD1. This CDR3 is built from 18 residues. The junction had 9 bases not matched to a gene; V was cut back by 0 bases and J by 2 bases. Per germline, CDR1 MGHRA and CDR2 YSYEKL. For the CDR3, the DNA is TGCGCCAGCAGCCAAGACGGCAGGGGGCCCCTAGGCAATCAGCCCCAGCATTTT. It specifies CASSQDGRGPLGNQPQHF.

The rearrangement links TRBV6-2 or TRBV6-3 to TRBJ2-2; 8 bases are shared with TRBD1. With V trimmed by 6 bases and J by 5 bases, 14 bases remained unmatched. The CDR3 length is 17 residues. CDR1 and CDR2 from the germline V gene are MNHEY and SVGEGT. The CDR3 DNA reads TGTGCCAGCAGCCCCCCCGACGGACAGGGTGGAACCGGGGAGCTGTTTTTT. This translates into CASSPPDGQGGTGELFF.

The rearrangement joins TRBV18 to TRBJ1-4, with TRBD1 matching 12 bases. Germline V CDR1 and CDR2: KGHSH, LQKENI. The CDR3 runs 18 residues. Losses at the gene ends were 3 bases for V and 8 bases for J; bases not matched to a gene: 13. In nucleotides, the CDR3 is TGTGCCAGCTCACCGCGGGACAGGGGGCTAGGTAGCGCGGAAAAACTGTTTTTT. Amino acid sequence: CASSPRDRGLGSAEKLFF.

The chain is built from TRBV5-1 and TRBJ2-5; a weak D match, TRBD1 (5 bases). Trimming removed 1 base from V and 2 bases from J, with 9 bases in between. Germline CDR1 reads SGHRS; CDR2 reads YFSETQ. The CDR3 loop spans 14 amino acids. The CDR3 sequence: CASSLRGGQETQYF. Here the CDR3 DNA reads TGCGCCAGCAGCTTGAGGGGCGGACAAGAGACCCAGTACTTC. The entire variable domain, with the rest obtained from reference TRBV5-1 and TRBJ2-5, is as follows: KAGVTQTPRYLIKTRGQQVTLSCSPISGHRSVSWYQQTPGQGLQFLFEYFSETQRNKGNFPGRFSGRQFSNSRSEMNVSTLELGDSALYLCASSLRGGQETQYFGPGTRLLVL.

CDR3 in amino acids: CASSSGDYGYTF. The CDR3 nucleotides read TGTGCCAGCAGTTCGGGGGACTATGGCTACACCTTC. The rearrangement uses TRBV6-2 or TRBV6-3 and TRBJ1-2; D is possibly TRBD1 (5 bases). V shed 4 bases and J shed 3 bases, with 6 bases lying between them. Germline V gene sequence: CDR1 MNHEY, CDR2 SVGEGT. This CDR3 is 12 amino acids long.

The gene calls are TRBV5-1 and TRBJ2-1; D gene ambiguous. The germline CDR1 and CDR2 sequences are SGHRS and YFSETQ. The CDR3 loop spans 13 amino acids. V lost 2 bases to trimming and J lost 5 bases, with 8 bases between them. CDR3 loop: CASSFTVNNEQFF. CDR3 bases: TGCGCCAGCAGCTTTACAGTAAACAATGAGCAGTTCTTC.

The genes are TRBV28 and TRBJ2-5; perhaps TRBD2 as D (6 bases). This CDR3 has 16 amino acids. The germline V gene encodes CDR1 MDHEN and CDR2 SYDVKM. V lost 6 bases and J lost 2, with 19 bases in between. The CDR3 coding sequence is TGTGCCAGCAGCCGCGCCCAGGGACTCTATCAAGAGACCCAGTACTTC. The encoded protein is CASSRAQGLYQETQYF.

The chain employs TRBV12-3 or TRBV12-4 and TRBJ2-3; TRBD1 matches at 7 bases. The CDR3 is 13 residues long. Unmatched junction bases numbered 3, after V lost 4 bases and J lost 5 bases. The CDR3 DNA follows: TGTGCCAGCAGTTCCGGACAGGTAGATACGCAGTATTTT. The encoded protein is CASSSGQVDTQYF.

The rearrangement links TRBV15 to TRBJ2-7; the D is unclear. Germline CDR1 and CDR2: LNHNV and YYDKDF (reference sequence). The CDR3 contains 16 residues. Trimming took off 1 base at V and 0 bases at J, with 13 bases between the two ends. The CDR3 bases are TGTGCCACCAGCAGAGGGTCGTTCTACAGCTCCTACGAGCAGTACTTC. Translated, it gives CATSRGSFYSSYEQYF.

The rearrangement joins TRBV12-3 or TRBV12-4 to TRBJ2-3; the D is unclear. The CDR3 totals 12 residues. Trimming removed 5 bases at V and 6 bases at J, with 9 bases between. CDR3 amino acids: CASSPVSDTQYF. For the CDR3, the DNA is TGTGCCAGCAGTCCGGTGTCGGATACGCAGTATTTT.

The rearrangement joins TRBV6-5 to TRBJ1-2; D is unclear. V dropped 7 bases and J dropped 5 bases, with 8 bases sitting between them. Germline CDR1 MNHEY, CDR2 SVGAGI. The CDR3 runs 11 residues. The DNA of the CDR3 is TGTGCCAGCATTAGATTTTATGGCTACACCTTC. Translated: CASIRFYGYTF.

The chain links TRBV28 to TRBJ1-3; 7 nucleotides match TRBD1. Germline trimming cut 7 bases from V and 1 base from J; bases unmatched to any gene: 19. Germline-derived CDR1 and CDR2 are MDHEN and SYDVKM. The length of the CDR3 is 19 residues. The CDR3 DNA reads as TGTGCCAGCACTAATTCCCGTGGAGGCACAGGGGCATCTGGAAACACCATATATTTT. Translation gives CASTNSRGGTGASGNTIYF.